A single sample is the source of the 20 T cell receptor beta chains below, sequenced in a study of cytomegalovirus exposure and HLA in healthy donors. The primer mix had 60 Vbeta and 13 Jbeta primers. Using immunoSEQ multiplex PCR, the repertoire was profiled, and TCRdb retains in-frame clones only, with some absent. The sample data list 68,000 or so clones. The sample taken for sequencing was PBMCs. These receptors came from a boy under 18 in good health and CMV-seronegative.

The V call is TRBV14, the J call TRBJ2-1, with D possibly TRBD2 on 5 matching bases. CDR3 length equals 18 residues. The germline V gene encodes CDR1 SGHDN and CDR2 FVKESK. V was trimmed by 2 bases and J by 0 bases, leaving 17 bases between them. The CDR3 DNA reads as TGTGCCAGCAGCCAATTCCCCCTAGACTACAGCTCCTACAATGAGCAGTTCTTC. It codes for CASSQFPLDYSSYNEQFF.

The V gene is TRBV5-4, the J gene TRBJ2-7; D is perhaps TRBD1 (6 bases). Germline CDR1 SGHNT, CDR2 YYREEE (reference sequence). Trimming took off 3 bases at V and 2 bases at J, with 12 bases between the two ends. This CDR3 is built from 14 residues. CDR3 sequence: CASSWDKAAYEQYF. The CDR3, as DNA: TGTGCCAGCAGCTGGGACAAGGCGGCCTACGAGCAGTACTTC.

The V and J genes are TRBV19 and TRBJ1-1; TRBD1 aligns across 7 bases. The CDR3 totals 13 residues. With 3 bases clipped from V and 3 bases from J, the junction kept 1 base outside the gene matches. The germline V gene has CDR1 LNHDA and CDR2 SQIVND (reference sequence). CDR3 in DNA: TGTGCCAGTAGTATCAGGGGGGACACTGAAGCTTTCTTT. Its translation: CASSIRGDTEAFF.

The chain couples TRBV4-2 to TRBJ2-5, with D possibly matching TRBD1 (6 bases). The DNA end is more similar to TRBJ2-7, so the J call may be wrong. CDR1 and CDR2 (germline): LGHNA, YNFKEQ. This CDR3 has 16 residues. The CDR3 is CASSQDIQQGTYEQYF. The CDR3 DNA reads TGTGCCAGCAGCCAAGATATACAACAGGGAACCTACGAGCAGTACTTC.

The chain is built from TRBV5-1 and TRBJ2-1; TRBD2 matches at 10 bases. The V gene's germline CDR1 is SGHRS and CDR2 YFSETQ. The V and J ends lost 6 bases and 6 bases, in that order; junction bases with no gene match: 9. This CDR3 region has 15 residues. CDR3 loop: CASTVRLAGINEQFF. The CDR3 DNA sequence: TGCGCCAGCACAGTACGACTAGCGGGTATCAATGAGCAGTTCTTC. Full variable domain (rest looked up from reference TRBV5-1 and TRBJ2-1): KAGVTQTPRYLIKTRGQQVTLSCSPISGHRSVSWYQQTPGQGLQFLFEYFSETQRNKGNFPGRFSGRQFSNSRSEMNVSTLELGDSALYLCASTVRLAGINEQFFGPGTRLTVL.

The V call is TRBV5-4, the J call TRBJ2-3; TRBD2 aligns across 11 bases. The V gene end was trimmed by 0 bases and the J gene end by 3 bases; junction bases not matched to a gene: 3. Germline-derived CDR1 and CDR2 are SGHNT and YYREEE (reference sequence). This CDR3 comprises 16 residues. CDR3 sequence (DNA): TGTGCCAGCAGCTTGGCCCTAGCGGGGGGAACAGATACGCAGTATTTT. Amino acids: CASSLALAGGTDTQYF.

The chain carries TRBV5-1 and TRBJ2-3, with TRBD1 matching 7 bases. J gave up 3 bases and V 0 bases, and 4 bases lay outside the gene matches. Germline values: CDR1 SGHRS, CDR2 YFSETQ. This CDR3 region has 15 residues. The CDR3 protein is CASSLEGTATDTQYF. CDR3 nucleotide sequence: TGCGCCAGCAGCTTGGAAGGGACAGCTACAGATACGCAGTATTTT.

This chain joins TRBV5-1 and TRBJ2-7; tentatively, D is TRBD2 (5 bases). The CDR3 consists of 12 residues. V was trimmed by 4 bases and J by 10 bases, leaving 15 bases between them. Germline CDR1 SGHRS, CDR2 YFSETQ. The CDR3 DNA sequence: TGCGCCAGCAGCCCGGGGAACCGGGAACAGTACTTC. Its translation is CASSPGNREQYF.

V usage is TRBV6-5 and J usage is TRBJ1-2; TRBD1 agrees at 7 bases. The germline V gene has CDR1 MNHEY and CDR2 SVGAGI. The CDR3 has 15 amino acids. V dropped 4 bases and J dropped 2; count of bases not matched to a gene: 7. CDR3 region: CASSSGQELNYGYTF. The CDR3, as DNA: TGTGCCAGCAGTTCCGGACAGGAACTCAACTATGGCTACACCTTC.

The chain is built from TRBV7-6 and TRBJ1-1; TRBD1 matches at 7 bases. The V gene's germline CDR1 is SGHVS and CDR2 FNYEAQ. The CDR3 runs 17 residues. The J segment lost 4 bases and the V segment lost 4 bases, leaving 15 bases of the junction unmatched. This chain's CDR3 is CASSSTQGIGLGTEAFF. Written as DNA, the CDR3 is TGTGCCAGCAGCTCGACACAGGGGATTGGGCTTGGCACTGAAGCTTTCTTT.

CDR3 nucleotides: TGTGCCAGCAGCTTCGGCGTTCACAGAACGCAATATAACTATGGCTACACCTTC. Its protein product is CASSFGVHRTQYNYGYTF. This sequence joins TRBV7-2 and TRBJ1-2, with D uncertain. The CDR3 totals 18 residues. Germline V lookup: CDR1 SGHTA, CDR2 FQGNSA. The V and J ends lost 3 bases and 1 base respectively, with 21 bases between them.

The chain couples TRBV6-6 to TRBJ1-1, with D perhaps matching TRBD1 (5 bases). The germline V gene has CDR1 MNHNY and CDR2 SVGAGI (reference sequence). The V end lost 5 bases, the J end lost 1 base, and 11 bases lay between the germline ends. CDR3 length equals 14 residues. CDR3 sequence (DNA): TGTGCCAGCAGTCCGACAGCCCAGAACACTGAAGCTTTCTTT. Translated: CASSPTAQNTEAFF.

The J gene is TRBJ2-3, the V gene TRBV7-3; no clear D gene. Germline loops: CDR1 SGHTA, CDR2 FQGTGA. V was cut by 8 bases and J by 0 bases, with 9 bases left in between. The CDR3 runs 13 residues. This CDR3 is CASGQSSTDTQYF. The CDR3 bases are TGTGCCAGCGGGCAATCTAGCACAGATACGCAGTATTTT.

This CDR3 reads CASTGLRAGTNTGELFF. The CDR3 DNA reads TGTGCCAGCACTGGGTTGCGGGCGGGGACTAACACCGGGGAGCTGTTTTTT. This chain connects TRBV11-2 to TRBJ2-2, with D possibly matching TRBD2 (6 bases). CDR1 SGHAT and CDR2 FQNNGV come from the germline V gene. The V end was cut by 7 bases, the J end by 2 bases, with 20 bases between. The CDR3 sequence is 17 residues long.

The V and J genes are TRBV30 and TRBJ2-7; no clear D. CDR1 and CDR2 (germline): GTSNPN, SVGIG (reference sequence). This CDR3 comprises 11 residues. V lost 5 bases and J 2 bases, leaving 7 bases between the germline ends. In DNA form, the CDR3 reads TGTGCCTGGGCAAGCGCCTACGAGCAGTACTTC. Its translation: CAWASAYEQYF. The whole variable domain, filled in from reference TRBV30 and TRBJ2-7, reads SQTIHQWPATLVQPVGSPLSLECTVEGTSNPNLYWYRQAAGRGLQLLFYSVGIGQISSEVPQNLSASRPQDRQFILSSKKLLLSDSGFYLCAWASAYEQYFGPGTRLTVT.

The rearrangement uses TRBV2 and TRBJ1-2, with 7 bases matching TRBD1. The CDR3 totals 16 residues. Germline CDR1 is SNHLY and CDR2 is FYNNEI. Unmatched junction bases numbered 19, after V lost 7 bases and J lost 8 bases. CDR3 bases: TGTGCCAGCACCGCCGACCCGGGGGACAGTTTATTAGGCTACACCTTC. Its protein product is CASTADPGDSLLGYTF.

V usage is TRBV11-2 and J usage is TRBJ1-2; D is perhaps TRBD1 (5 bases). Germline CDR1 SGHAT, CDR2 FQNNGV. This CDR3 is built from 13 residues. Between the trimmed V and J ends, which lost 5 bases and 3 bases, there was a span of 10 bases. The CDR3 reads CASSLGGDYGYTF. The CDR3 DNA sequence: TGTGCCAGCAGCCTCGGGGGTGACTATGGCTACACCTTC.

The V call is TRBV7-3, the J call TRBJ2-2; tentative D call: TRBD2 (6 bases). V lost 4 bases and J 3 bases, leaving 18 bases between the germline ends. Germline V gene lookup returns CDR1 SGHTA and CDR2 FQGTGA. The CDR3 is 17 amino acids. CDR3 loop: CASSSIRGGKDTGELFF. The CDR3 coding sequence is TGTGCCAGCAGCTCCATTCGGGGAGGAAAGGACACCGGGGAGCTGTTTTTT.

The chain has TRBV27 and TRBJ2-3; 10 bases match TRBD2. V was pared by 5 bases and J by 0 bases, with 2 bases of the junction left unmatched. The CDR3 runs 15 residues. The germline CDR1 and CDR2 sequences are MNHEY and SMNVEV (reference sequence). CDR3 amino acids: CASSLAGASTDTQYF. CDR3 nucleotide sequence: TGTGCCAGCAGTCTAGCGGGGGCGAGCACAGATACGCAGTATTTT.

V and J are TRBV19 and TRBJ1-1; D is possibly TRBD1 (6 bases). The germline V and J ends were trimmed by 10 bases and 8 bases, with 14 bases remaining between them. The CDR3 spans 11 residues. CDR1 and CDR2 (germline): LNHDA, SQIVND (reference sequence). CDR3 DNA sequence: TGTGCCACTTTATGGGGGACAGAAGCTTTCTTT. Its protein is CATLWGTEAFF.